The present entry profiles one T cell receptor beta chain with its context. Its cognate antigen is unknown. One end of the junction fails to match germline, which may point to a read error. Germline V gives CDR1 SNHLY, CDR2 FYNNEI. This CDR3 contains 11 residues. The data were obtained in a study of T cell responses to AZD1222 COVID-19 vaccine. The table came from immunoSEQ multiplex PCR; TCRdb's copy has only in-frame clones and leaves some out. Counted here are 150,000 to 180,000 clones, about 85% occurring once; the ten biggest clones make up roughly 7%. Whole-study findings and limits: Vaccination with two AZD1222 doses was followed by a rise in Spike-specific TCR breadth and depth.

V is TRBV2 and J is TRBJ2-7; no clear D gene. The TCR sequence derives from an adult who had recovered from COVID-19. The material sequenced was peripheral blood, taken after recovery from COVID-19. The CDR3 spells CASSLNYGQYF. Written as DNA, the CDR3 is TGTGCCAGCAGCCTCAACTACGGGCAGTACTTC.